The 20 T cell receptor beta chains listed next were all sequenced from one sample in a study of cytomegalovirus exposure and HLA in healthy donors. 13 Jbeta primers and 60 Vbeta primers were used for the PCR. The table came from immunoSEQ multiplex PCR; TCRdb's copy has only in-frame clones and leaves some out. The sample holds some 95,000 clones, about 70% seen once. The sequenced sample consisted of PBMCs. The source is a female donor in good health and CMV-seronegative.

This clone was observed a handful of times. V is TRBV2 and J is TRBJ1-5; no clear D. The V gene lost 6 bases and the J gene lost 0 bases, with 9 bases spanning the gap. Germline CDR1 SNHLY, CDR2 FYNNEI. The CDR3 is 14 amino acids. CDR3 sequence reads: CASRDLYSNQPQHF. In DNA, the CDR3 is TGTGCCAGCAGGGACTTATATAGCAATCAGCCCCAGCATTTT.

The V and J genes are TRBV5-1 and TRBJ2-1, with D possibly TRBD1 on 6 matching bases. The V gene lost 3 bases and the J gene lost 6 bases, with 13 bases spanning the gap. Germline lookup yields CDR1 SGHRS and CDR2 YFSETQ. The CDR3 covers 14 residues. The CDR3 bases are TGCGCCAGCAGCTCCCGGGACACCATCAATGAGCAGTTCTTC. Its translation is CASSSRDTINEQFF.

The chain couples TRBV19 to TRBJ2-7; D possibly corresponds to TRBD1 (6 bases). The ends were cut back, 3 bases at V and 2 bases at J, with 29 bases in the middle. The CDR3 is made up of 20 amino acids. Germline-derived CDR1 and CDR2 are LNHDA and SQIVND (reference sequence). CDR3 loop: CASSMGVCEAGLQGTYEQYF. In DNA, the CDR3 is TGTGCCAGTAGTATGGGCGTGTGCGAGGCCGGGTTGCAGGGGACCTACGAGCAGTACTTC.

This clone was found a few times. This sequence joins TRBV10-2 and TRBJ2-7; TRBD2 might be the D (6 bases). CDR3 length: 15 amino acids. V gave up 5 bases and J gave up 4 bases, with 18 bases separating them. The V gene's germline CDR1 is WSHSY and CDR2 SAAADI. This chain's CDR3 is CASSTPSETSYEQYF. The CDR3 nucleotides are TGCGCCAGCAGTACTCCTAGCGAGACTTCGTACGAGCAGTACTTC.

A single count supports this clone. This chain joins TRBV11-3 and TRBJ1-1; TRBD1 matches 12 bases. Germline V CDR1 and CDR2: SGHNT, YENEEA. The CDR3 totals 15 residues. V lost 5 bases and J lost 5; bases outside the gene matches: 6. CDR3 in DNA: TGTGCCAGCAGCCCTAGGGACAGGGGGCAGACTGAAGCTTTCTTT. This translates into CASSPRDRGQTEAFF. Based on the CDR3 plus reference TRBV11-3 and TRBJ1-1, the full variable domain is EAGVVQSPRYKIIEKKQPVAFWCNPISGHNTLYWYLQNLGQGPELLIRYENEEAVDDSQLPKDRFSAERLKGVDSTLKIQPAELGDSAVYLCASSPRDRGQTEAFFGQGTRLTVV.

This clone was observed a single time. The chain uses TRBV11-2 and TRBJ2-1; 8 nucleotides match TRBD1. The CDR3 spans 15 residues. The germline gives CDR1 SGHAT, CDR2 FQNNGV. The V gene end was trimmed by 3 bases and the J gene end by 5 bases; junction bases not matched to a gene: 6. The CDR3 reads CASSFKPGQDNEQFF. Here the CDR3 DNA reads TGTGCCAGCAGCTTCAAACCGGGACAGGACAATGAGCAGTTCTTC.

This chain connects TRBV15 to TRBJ2-1; 13 nucleotides align to TRBD2. V lost 5 bases, J lost 9 bases, and 10 bases stayed unmatched. Germline V gives CDR1 LNHNV, CDR2 YYDKDF (reference sequence). This CDR3 spans 16 amino acids. CDR3: CATSPRLAGGGGEQFF. Written as DNA, the CDR3 is TGTGCCACCAGCCCCCGACTAGCGGGGGGAGGCGGTGAGCAGTTCTTC.

This sequence joins TRBV4-1 and TRBJ2-1, with TRBD2 identical over 9 bases. In germline, CDR1 is MGHRA, CDR2 YSYEKL. The CDR3 length is 22 residues. V was pared by 1 base and J by 1 base, with 20 bases of the junction left unmatched. The CDR3 DNA is TGCGCCAGCAGCCAAGGCCGGACCTTAGCGGGAGAGGCGGGACATTCCTACAATGAGCAGTTCTTC. Amino acids: CASSQGRTLAGEAGHSYNEQFF.

This chain joins TRBV7-6 and TRBJ1-2; D possibly corresponds to TRBD1 (6 bases). Germline assignment: CDR1 SGHVS and CDR2 FNYEAQ. Trimming removed 2 bases from V and 9 bases from J, with 10 bases in between. The length of the CDR3 is 12 residues. The CDR3 sequence: CASSLNRDSYTF. The CDR3 DNA follows: TGTGCCAGCAGCTTAAACAGGGACAGCTACACCTTC.

The chain is built from TRBV15 and TRBJ2-7, with no clear D. V lost 0 bases to trimming and J lost 6 bases, with 9 bases between them. The CDR3 consists of 13 residues. Germline V lookup: CDR1 LNHNV, CDR2 YYDKDF (reference sequence). The CDR3 spells CATSRDTHLEQYF. The CDR3 DNA is TGTGCCACCAGCAGAGATACACACCTCGAGCAGTACTTC.

V is TRBV6-1 and J is TRBJ2-3, with 12 positions matching TRBD2. CDR3 length: 16 amino acids. J lost 2 bases, V lost 2 bases, and 2 bases had no gene match. CDR1 is MNHNS and CDR2 is SASEGT in the germline V gene. The CDR3 DNA reads TGTGCCAGCAGTGAAAGGACTAGCGGGGTCACAGATACGCAGTATTTT. Its translation: CASSERTSGVTDTQYF.

In its sample, this clone was seen once. CDR3 amino acids: CASSSGRIAGGTDTQYF. Written as DNA, the CDR3 is TGCGCCAGCAGCTCGGGACGAATAGCGGGAGGCACAGATACGCAGTATTTT. V usage is TRBV5-1 and J usage is TRBJ2-3, with TRBD2 matching over 9 bases. The germline V gene encodes CDR1 SGHRS and CDR2 YFSETQ. The J segment lost 1 base and the V segment lost 3 bases, leaving 9 bases of the junction unmatched. This CDR3 spans 17 amino acids. Based on the CDR3 plus reference TRBV5-1 and TRBJ2-3, the full variable domain is KAGVTQTPRYLIKTRGQQVTLSCSPISGHRSVSWYQQTPGQGLQFLFEYFSETQRNKGNFPGRFSGRQFSNSRSEMNVSTLELGDSALYLCASSSGRIAGGTDTQYFGPGTRLTVL.

The chain recombines TRBV9 with TRBJ1-1; 9 nucleotides align to TRBD1. This CDR3 has 19 amino acids. In germline, CDR1 is SGDLS, CDR2 YYNGEE. V lost 0 bases to trimming and J lost 5 bases; unmatched junction nucleotides: 17. CDR3 in amino acids: CASSVARSVRQGVSTEAFF. Here the CDR3 DNA reads TGTGCCAGCAGCGTAGCTCGGTCAGTTCGACAGGGGGTGAGTACTGAAGCTTTCTTT.

This chain links TRBV5-4 with TRBJ1-2, with D maybe TRBD1 (6 bases). The germline CDR1 and CDR2 sequences are SGHNT and YYREEE (reference sequence). The CDR3 contains 13 residues. Trimming pared 4 bases from V and 4 bases from J, leaving 11 bases between. This CDR3 is CASSRDTPYGYTF. CDR3 DNA: TGTGCCAGCAGCAGGGACACCCCCTATGGCTACACCTTC.

J is TRBJ1-6 and V is TRBV18; possible D gene TRBD1, 6 bases. CDR1 and CDR2 from the germline V gene are KGHSH and LQKENI. V dropped 2 bases and J dropped 7 bases, with 9 bases sitting between them. The CDR3 is made up of 14 amino acids. The CDR3 reads CASSPGGGNSPLHF. In nucleotides, the CDR3 is TGTGCCAGCTCACCAGGGGGCGGAAATTCACCCCTCCACTTT.

The V call is TRBV4-1, the J call TRBJ2-7; D is uncertain. The CDR3 consists of 13 residues. Germline V gene lookup returns CDR1 MGHRA and CDR2 YSYEKL. V was clipped by 0 bases and J by 4 bases, with 7 bases between them. The CDR3 protein is CASSQDHGYEQYF. The CDR3 nucleotides read TGCGCCAGCAGCCAAGACCACGGTTACGAGCAGTACTTC.

The chain joins TRBV7-9 to TRBJ1-5, with 9 bases aligning to TRBD1. Germline V gene data show CDR1 as SEHNR and CDR2 as FQNEAQ (reference sequence). This CDR3 region has 17 residues. V trimming: 1 base; J trimming: 5 bases; junction bases outside the gene matches: 9. The CDR3 region has the DNA TGTGCCAGCAGCTTAGAGAGAGGGACAGGGAGGGATCAGCCCCAGCATTTT. It is translated as CASSLERGTGRDQPQHF.

This chain connects TRBV5-1 to TRBJ2-1, with D maybe TRBD1 (6 bases). The CDR3 length is 15 residues. Trimming left V 1 base short and J 7 bases short, with 15 bases between. Germline assignment: CDR1 SGHRS and CDR2 YFSETQ. This CDR3 is CASSLMPGVENEQFF. CDR3 in DNA: TGCGCCAGCAGCTTGATGCCAGGGGTAGAGAATGAGCAGTTCTTC.

The chain employs TRBV4-1 and TRBJ1-3; D ambiguous. Between the trimmed V and J ends, which lost 6 bases and 0 bases, there was a span of 9 bases. The germline gives CDR1 MGHRA, CDR2 YSYEKL. This CDR3 comprises 14 residues. The CDR3 protein is CASSGRSSGNTIYF. Here the CDR3 DNA reads TGCGCCAGCAGTGGAAGGAGCTCTGGAAACACCATATATTTT.

This chain connects TRBV7-3 to TRBJ2-1; 14 bases match TRBD2. Losses at the gene ends were 2 bases for V and 4 bases for J; bases not matched to a gene: 4. This CDR3 is built from 17 residues. Germline CDR1 and CDR2: SGHTA and FQGTGA. CDR3 protein: CASSLLGLAGAYNEQFF. In nucleotides, the CDR3 is TGTGCCAGCAGCTTATTGGGACTAGCGGGAGCGTACAATGAGCAGTTCTTC.